Below are 20 T cell receptor beta chains sequenced from a single sample in a study of blood T cell repertoires in COVID-19. Produced via immunoSEQ multiplex PCR; TCRdb's table is partial and in-frame only. The top ten clones hold less than 1.2% of a sample with 350,000 to 400,000 clones, 80% to 90% of them seen once. Specimen: PBMCs or T cells enriched from blood (not recorded which). These receptors all stem from a young man who had recovered from COVID-19.

The chain links TRBV5-1 to TRBJ1-2; D call uncertain. CDR1 is SGHRS and CDR2 is YFSETQ in the germline V gene. Trimming took 3 bases from V and 0 from J, leaving 12 bases between them. CDR3 length: 15 amino acids. CDR3 sequence: CASSSGGTTNYGYTF. CDR3 nucleotide sequence: TGCGCCAGCAGCTCTGGAGGCACTACTAACTATGGCTACACCTTC.

The chain employs TRBV6-1 and TRBJ1-5; TRBD1 matches at 7 bases. The CDR3 runs to 17 residues. Trimming removed 1 base from V and 4 bases from J; junction bases left unmatched: 10. Germline assignment: CDR1 MNHNS and CDR2 SASEGT. CDR3 region: CASSEDIGGGKNQPQHF. CDR3 sequence (DNA): TGTGCCAGCAGTGAAGATATAGGAGGGGGCAAAAATCAGCCCCAGCATTTT.

The chain has TRBV6-5 and TRBJ1-5; 9 nucleotides line up with TRBD1. Germline lookup yields CDR1 MNHEY and CDR2 SVGAGI. The CDR3 runs 15 residues. The V segment lost 6 bases and the J segment 6 bases; nucleotides outside the gene matches: 9. The CDR3 protein is CASSLRGTGLQPQHF. CDR3 sequence (DNA): TGTGCCAGCAGCCTTCGAGGGACAGGGCTTCAGCCCCAGCATTTT.

DNA for the CDR3: TGTGCCAGCAGTTCCTCCGGGACAGGGTATGTCGAGCAGTACTTC. Residues: CASSSSGTGYVEQYF. The genes are TRBV28 and TRBJ2-7; 9 bases align to TRBD1. The V gene's germline CDR1 is MDHEN and CDR2 SYDVKM. The V and J ends lost 4 bases and 6 bases, in that order; junction bases with no gene match: 10. The CDR3 sequence is 15 residues long. The full variable domain, rest sourced from reference TRBV28 and TRBJ2-7, is DVKVTQSSRYLVKRTGEKVFLECVQDMDHENMFWYRQDPGLGLRLIYFSYDVKMKEKGDIPEGYSVSREKKERFSLILESASTNQTSMYLCASSSSGTGYVEQYFGPGTRLTVT.

Comment on this clone: Other DNA sequences in this sample translate to the same CDR3. The chain employs TRBV7-2 and TRBJ2-3; D is unresolved. Germline CDR1 reads SGHTA; CDR2 reads FQGNSA. The CDR3 sequence is 12 residues long. Trimming cost V 5 bases and J 2 bases, with 5 bases left between them. In DNA, the CDR3 is TGTGCCAGCAGCCCCTTCACAGATACGCAGTATTTT. Translation: CASSPFTDTQYF.

This sequence joins TRBV29-1 and TRBJ1-3; D is ambiguous. Germline CDR1 is SQVTM and CDR2 is ANQGSEA. V was trimmed by 5 bases and J by 0 bases, leaving 8 bases between them. This CDR3 has 13 amino acids. Written as DNA, the CDR3 is TGCAGCGTTTCTGAGGTCTCTGGAAACACCATATATTTT. Its translation: CSVSEVSGNTIYF.

V and J are TRBV27 and TRBJ2-7; D might be TRBD1 (6 bases). CDR3 size: 14 residues. Germline V gene lookup returns CDR1 MNHEY and CDR2 SMNVEV (reference sequence). V dropped 4 bases and J dropped 0 bases, with 10 bases sitting between them. CDR3 DNA: TGTGCCAGCAGTTCAAGGGACACCTCCTACGAGCAGTACTTC. Its translation: CASSSRDTSYEQYF.

V usage is TRBV3-1 (or the pseudogene TRBV3-2) and J usage is TRBJ2-3, with 8 bases matching TRBD1. J lost 5 bases, V lost 4 bases, and 8 bases had no gene match. Looked up from germline, CDR1 is LGHDT and CDR2 is YNNKEL (reference sequence). The CDR3 extends over 15 amino acids. In DNA, the CDR3 is TGTGCCAGCAGCCGACGGGACAGGTTCTTAGATACGCAGTATTTT. This encodes CASSRRDRFLDTQYF.

The rearrangement joins TRBV9 to TRBJ1-1; D gene uncertain. Trimming removed 5 bases at V and 3 bases at J, with 11 bases between. Germline V CDR1 and CDR2: SGDLS, YYNGEE. The CDR3 length is 13 residues. CDR3 sequence: CASSAGPDTEAFF. The CDR3 DNA reads as TGTGCCAGCAGTGCCGGTCCGGACACTGAAGCTTTCTTT.

About this clone itself: The same CDR3 arises from other DNA sequences in this sample as well. The J gene is TRBJ2-7, the V gene TRBV9; 14 bases line up with TRBD2. The CDR3 runs to 15 residues. Germline CDR1 is SGDLS and CDR2 is YYNGEE. V dropped 2 bases and J dropped 4; count of bases not matched to a gene: 2. Here the CDR3 reads CASSVGTSGSYEQYF. The CDR3 bases are TGTGCCAGCAGCGTCGGGACTAGCGGGAGTTACGAGCAGTACTTC.

V is TRBV5-6 and J is TRBJ2-5, with D perhaps TRBD2 (5 bases). V gave up 0 bases and J gave up 2 bases, with 8 bases separating them. The germline V gene encodes CDR1 SGHDT and CDR2 YYEEEE. The CDR3 is 14 residues long. CDR3 nucleotide sequence: TGTGCCAGCAGCTTGGCGGGGTATCAAGAGACCCAGTACTTC. This translates into CASSLAGYQETQYF.

This chain joins TRBV15 and TRBJ2-5; the match to TRBD1 covers 11 bases. CDR3 size: 16 residues. Germline CDR1 reads LNHNV; CDR2 reads YYDKDF (reference sequence). J lost 10 bases, V lost 3 bases, and 13 bases had no gene match. The CDR3 DNA sequence: TGTGCCACCAGCAGTGGGGACAGGGGGAGCCGTGGGGGCCAGTACTTC. It yields the protein CATSSGDRGSRGGQYF.

This clone appeared a single time. CDR3 in DNA: TGTGCCAGCAGCCAAGGGGGAGCGGGCAATCAGCCCCAGCATTTT. This codes for CASSQGGAGNQPQHF. The chain couples TRBV3-1 (or the pseudogene TRBV3-2) to TRBJ1-5; no firm D call. Germline-derived CDR1 and CDR2 are LGHDT and YNNKEL (reference sequence). With 1 base removed from V and 2 bases from J, the gap between germline ends came to 9 bases. The CDR3 is 15 amino acids.

This clone was found a few times. The CDR3 DNA reads as TGTGCCATAATACAGGGGTCCGGTGAAAAACTGTTTTTT. Translation gives CAIIQGSGEKLFF. V is TRBV19 and J is TRBJ1-4, with 7 bases matching TRBD1. Trimming removed 10 bases from V and 7 bases from J; junction bases left unmatched: 9. The CDR3 runs 13 residues. Germline loops: CDR1 LNHDA, CDR2 SQIVND (reference sequence). Complete variable domain (other parts from reference TRBV19 and TRBJ1-4): DGGITQSPKYLFRKEGQNVTLSCEQNLNHDAMYWYRQDPGQGLRLIYYSQIVNDFQKGDIAEGYSVSREKKESFPLTVTSAQKNPTAFYLCAIIQGSGEKLFFGSGTQLSVL.

The chain joins TRBV20-1 to TRBJ1-5; no clear D. This CDR3 comprises 11 residues. Germline lookup yields CDR1 DFQATT and CDR2 SNEGSKA (reference sequence). V was cut by 0 bases and J by 15 bases, with 12 bases left in between. The CDR3 sequence: CSAREGLTVHF. The DNA for the CDR3 is TGCAGTGCTAGAGAAGGTCTGACTGTGCATTTT.

This chain links TRBV12-5 with TRBJ2-5; 9 bases line up with TRBD2. The CDR3 loop spans 15 amino acids. The trim removed 6 bases at V and 4 bases at J, leaving 9 bases unmatched. Germline-derived CDR1 and CDR2 are LGHNT and FRNRAP. CDR3 nucleotides: TGTGCTAGTGGCACCTCCGGCGGGAGGGGAGAGACCCAGTACTTC. Protein sequence: CASGTSGGRGETQYF.

V usage is TRBV7-2 and J usage is TRBJ1-3, with TRBD1 as a possible D gene (5 bases). Trimming pared 5 bases from V and 3 bases from J, leaving 14 bases between. Germline V gives CDR1 SGHTA, CDR2 FQGNSA. The CDR3 consists of 15 residues. The DNA of the CDR3 is TGTGCCAGCAGCCTCGTCGGGGGGGGTGGAAACACCATATATTTT. This codes for CASSLVGGGGNTIYF.

This sequence joins TRBV27 and TRBJ1-1, with 7 nucleotides matching TRBD1. This CDR3 is built from 16 residues. Germline CDR1 and CDR2: MNHEY and SMNVEV (reference sequence). The V and J ends lost 4 bases and 0 bases, in that order; junction bases with no gene match: 8. In DNA form, the CDR3 reads TGTGCCAGCAGTTCCTACGGGACAGTGATGAACACTGAAGCTTTCTTT. Protein product: CASSSYGTVMNTEAFF.

In this sample, this clone turned up once. The chain links TRBV14 to TRBJ1-1; D call uncertain. Germline V gene sequence: CDR1 SGHDN, CDR2 FVKESK. The CDR3 consists of 14 residues. Trimming took off 4 bases at V and 3 bases at J, with 12 bases between the two ends. This CDR3 reads CASSPPGVHTEAFF. The CDR3 DNA reads as TGTGCCAGCAGCCCTCCCGGGGTTCACACTGAAGCTTTCTTT.

The genes are TRBV18 and TRBJ1-6; possible D gene TRBD1, 6 bases. The V gene lost 3 bases and the J gene lost 7 bases, with 13 bases spanning the gap. The V gene's germline CDR1 is KGHSH and CDR2 LQKENI. CDR3 length: 15 amino acids. The CDR3 sequence is CASSPRDQGNSPLHF. DNA for the CDR3: TGTGCCAGCTCACCCCGGGACCAGGGGAATTCACCCCTCCACTTT. The whole variable domain, filled in from reference TRBV18 and TRBJ1-6, reads NAGVMQNPRHLVRRRGQEARLRCSPMKGHSHVYWYRQLPEEGLKFMVYLQKENIIDESGMPKERFSAEFPKEGPSILRIQQVVRGDSAAYFCASSPRDQGNSPLHFGNGTRLTVT.